This T cell receptor beta chain came from a study of cytomegalovirus exposure and HLA in healthy donors. Comment on this clone: Its target is unknown.

Study outcomes and limitations: CMV antigen specificity was confirmed in vitro for a few CMV-associated chains. The study recorded about 150 TCR beta chains that were cytomegalovirus-associated.

Libraries were prepared by immunoSEQ multiplex PCR; TCRdb keeps only in-frame clonotypes and omits some of them. The table has fewer than 400,000 clones, 70% to 90% seen once. Germline V gene data show CDR1 as SGHNT and CDR2 as YYREEE (reference sequence). V was clipped by 1 base and J by 5 bases; unmatched bases: 7. This CDR3 contains 16 residues. Sequencing used PBMCs. This chain links TRBV5-4 with TRBJ1-2, with 11 bases lining up with TRBD1. The sequence derives from a young man in good health and CMV-seronegative. The CDR3 DNA is TGTGCCAGCAGCTTGTTTTGGGACAGGGGGAAATATGGCTACACCTTC. Translation: CASSLFWDRGKYGYTF.